One and the same sample provided the 30 T cell receptor beta chains below, sequenced in a study of T cells in Graves' hyperthyroidism and ophthalmopathy. The TCR beta CDR3 regions underwent amplification using RNA transcripts as the source. First-round RT-PCR targeting the TCR CDR3 was performed with the HTBI primer set. From the multiplex PCR reads, TCRdb called clonotypes with MiXCR, one entry per CDR3 protein. The table includes 250,000 to 350,000 distinct CDR3 sequences, around 15% detected once. The sample was blood. The receptor source for this set is a woman aged 60-70 years with Graves' ophthalmopathy.

Ten or more counts support this clonotype. The junction shows a germline mismatch at one end, possibly a read error. This chain uses TRBV7-8 with TRBJ2-7; D is undetermined. The CDR3 length is 12 residues. Germline assignment: CDR1 SGHVS and CDR2 FQNEAQ. In DNA, the CDR3 is TGTGCCAGCAGCTTTCAGTTGTACGGGCAGTACTTC. It encodes CASSFQLYGQYF.

This clonotype was counted ten times or more. This chain links TRBV7-9 with TRBJ2-7, with 11 bases matching TRBD2. Germline values: CDR1 SEHNR, CDR2 FQNEAQ (reference sequence). The CDR3 consists of 13 residues. With V trimmed by 8 bases and J by 7 bases, 7 bases remained unmatched. The CDR3 spells CASSQGLADEQYF. The DNA for the CDR3 is TGTGCCAGCTCCCAGGGACTAGCGGATGAGCAGTACTTC.

This clonotype has a count of ten or more. The rearrangement joins TRBV24-1 to TRBJ2-7; D ambiguous. The germline V gene encodes CDR1 KGHDR and CDR2 SFDVKD. CDR3 length: 14 amino acids. V shed 0 bases and J shed 0 bases, with 5 bases lying between them. The CDR3 sequence is CATSDLYTSYEQYF. Here the CDR3 DNA reads TGTGCCACCAGTGATTTGTACACCTCCTACGAGCAGTACTTC.

This sequence joins TRBV29-1 and TRBJ1-1; TRBD1 is a possible D gene (5 bases). Trimming pared 3 bases from V and 5 bases from J, leaving 13 bases between. The CDR3 is 13 amino acids. Germline CDR1 SQVTM, CDR2 ANQGSEA. CDR3 region: CSVDVGWGTEAFF. The DNA of the CDR3 is TGCAGCGTTGACGTTGGGTGGGGGACTGAAGCTTTCTTT.

This clonotype showed up just a few times. Germline and junction disagree at one end, which may indicate a read error. The rearrangement uses TRBV7-2 and TRBJ2-1; the D is unclear. Germline CDR1 SGHTA, CDR2 FQGNSA. CDR3 size: 12 residues. The CDR3 DNA reads TGTGTCAGCAGCCGGATGGGGAATGAGCAGTTCTTC. Protein: CVSSRMGNEQFF. The full variable domain, in which reference TRBV7-2 and TRBJ2-1 provide the parts outside the CDR3, is GAGVSQSPSNKVTEKGKDVELRCDPISGHTALYWYRQSLGQGLEFLIYFQGNSAPDKSGLPSDRFSAERTGGSVSTLTIQRTQQEDSAVYLCVSSRMGNEQFFGPGTRLTVL.

This clonotype was seen many times. The CDR3 coding sequence is TGTGCCAGCAGTTACGGGGGGGACCTTGGTGAAGCTTTCTTT. As protein: CASSYGGDLGEAFF. The chain links TRBV6-5 to TRBJ1-1; weak D call: TRBD1 (5 bases). Germline loops: CDR1 MNHEY, CDR2 SVGAGI. V shed 2 bases and J shed 7 bases, with 14 bases lying between them. The CDR3 is 14 amino acids.

CDR3 coding DNA: TGCAGTGCCTTGGGGGAGGGCGTTCAATCGCTGTTTTTT. Protein product: CSALGEGVQSLFF. The gene calls are TRBV20-1 and TRBJ2-2; 7 bases map to TRBD2. Germline V gene sequence: CDR1 DFQATT, CDR2 SNEGSKA (reference sequence). The CDR3 is made up of 13 amino acids. V shed 6 bases, J shed 13 bases, and the junction held 14 bases outside the gene matches.

This clonotype appeared a few times. The chain links TRBV5-1 to TRBJ1-4; no clear D gene. CDR3 length: 16 amino acids. The V and J ends lost 0 bases and 2 bases respectively, with 11 bases between them. Germline CDR1 reads SGHRS; CDR2 reads YFSETQ. CDR3: CASSLDAGPTNEKLFF. In DNA, the CDR3 is TGCGCCAGCAGCTTGGATGCAGGTCCGACTAATGAAAAACTGTTTTTT.

The genes are TRBV6-2 or TRBV6-3 and TRBJ2-4, with 8 nucleotides matching TRBD2. The CDR3 is 18 residues long. V lost 2 bases, J lost 0 bases, and 9 bases stayed unmatched. The germline CDR1 and CDR2 sequences are MNHEY and SVGEGT. The CDR3, as DNA: TGTGCCAGCAGTTACAACCTAGCGGGTAATCTAGCCAAAAACATTCAGTACTTC. It is translated as CASSYNLAGNLAKNIQYF.

V usage is TRBV4-1 and J usage is TRBJ2-1; D unresolved. Germline loops: CDR1 MGHRA, CDR2 YSYEKL. This CDR3 contains 14 residues. V lost 0 bases and J lost 10, with 13 bases in between. CDR3: CASSQENTAREQFF. The CDR3 coding sequence is TGCGCCAGCAGCCAAGAGAACACGGCCCGAGAGCAGTTCTTC.

The V gene is TRBV7-2, the J gene TRBJ1-1; D might be TRBD1 (6 bases). Trimming pared 5 bases from V and 0 bases from J, leaving 13 bases between. The CDR3 runs to 15 residues. CDR1 and CDR2 (germline): SGHTA, FQGNSA. CDR3 loop: CASSPYRALNTEAFF. CDR3 in DNA: TGTGCCAGCAGCCCATACAGGGCCCTGAACACTGAAGCTTTCTTT.

The gene calls are TRBV20-1 and TRBJ2-3; perhaps TRBD2 as D (7 bases). The CDR3 runs 16 residues. V was trimmed by 4 bases and J by 4 bases, leaving 21 bases between them. Germline CDR1 reads DFQATT; CDR2 reads SNEGSKA (reference sequence). CDR3 in DNA: TGCAGTGCTACCCCAAGACTTGGGGAGGGGGCAGATACGCAGTATTTT. It specifies CSATPRLGEGADTQYF.

This clonotype occurred many times. The chain employs TRBV6-1 and TRBJ2-3; 7 bases are shared with TRBD1. CDR3 length: 15 amino acids. Germline trimming cut 5 bases from V and 2 bases from J; bases unmatched to any gene: 7. CDR1 and CDR2 from the germline V gene are MNHNS and SASEGT. The CDR3 sequence: CASSWDSFDTDTQYF. As DNA, the CDR3 is TGTGCCAGCAGTTGGGACAGCTTCGACACAGATACGCAGTATTTT.

This clonotype was seen repeatedly, ten times or more. The gene calls are TRBV2 and TRBJ1-5; 8 nucleotides align to TRBD1. V lost 5 bases, J lost 6 bases, and 9 bases stayed unmatched. Per the germline V gene, CDR1 is SNHLY and CDR2 is FYNNEI. The CDR3 contains 15 residues. CDR3 DNA sequence: TGTGCCAGCAGTCAGGGGGCTCCATTTCGTCAGCCCCAGCATTTT. This sequence encodes CASSQGAPFRQPQHF.

This clonotype was picked up many times. This chain joins TRBV28 and TRBJ2-2; no definite D call. The germline V gene has CDR1 MDHEN and CDR2 SYDVKM. The CDR3 runs 12 residues. Trimming removed 6 bases at V and 5 bases at J, with 7 bases between. The CDR3 nucleotides read TGTGCCAGCAGCCGACTTACCGGGGAGCTGTTTTTT. Its protein product is CASSRLTGELFF.

This clonotype was seen ten or more times. V is TRBV3-1 and J is TRBJ1-4; D perhaps matches TRBD1 (6 bases). V was clipped by 1 base and J by 7 bases, with 22 bases between them. The CDR3 consists of 18 residues. Germline V gene data show CDR1 as LGHDT and CDR2 as YNNKEL (reference sequence). This CDR3 is CASSQGEARGSSSEKLFF. CDR3 bases: TGTGCCAGCAGCCAAGGAGAGGCCAGGGGTTCTAGTAGTGAAAAACTGTTTTTT.

This clonotype was counted at least ten times. The chain is built from TRBV12-5 and TRBJ1-2; TRBD1 aligns across 8 bases. Germline CDR1 is LGHNT and CDR2 is FRNRAP. This CDR3 region has 17 residues. V lost 0 bases to trimming and J lost 2 bases; unmatched junction nucleotides: 8. The CDR3 loop is CASGLVLGQGANYGYTF. The CDR3 nucleotides are TGTGCTAGTGGTTTGGTCCTTGGACAGGGAGCGAACTATGGCTACACCTTC.

In its sample, this clonotype was seen many times. The chain uses TRBV10-3 and TRBJ2-5, with TRBD1 as a possible D gene (6 bases). This CDR3 is 14 amino acids long. The germline V and J ends were trimmed by 4 bases and 5 bases, with 14 bases remaining between them. Germline CDR1 ENHRY, CDR2 SYGVKD. CDR3 bases: TGTGCCATCAGTGCGACGGCGGACAGCGAGACCCAGTACTTC. Protein sequence: CAISATADSETQYF.

Many counts were recorded for this clonotype. The rearrangement joins TRBV7-2 to TRBJ2-5; possible D gene TRBD1, 6 bases. The length of the CDR3 is 13 residues. Trimming left V 3 bases short and J 2 bases short, with 7 bases between. Germline loops: CDR1 SGHTA, CDR2 FQGNSA. The CDR3 coding sequence is TGTGCCAGCAGCTTCGGACAGCAAGAGACCCAGTACTTC. It specifies CASSFGQQETQYF.

This clonotype has ten or more counts. The rearrangement joins TRBV7-2 to TRBJ2-2; D unclear. The CDR3 contains 14 residues. Trimming cost V 3 bases and J 5 bases, with 10 bases left between them. Looked up from germline, CDR1 is SGHTA and CDR2 is FQGNSA. The CDR3 coding sequence is TGTGCCAGCAGCTTTACGGAAGGGACCGGGGAGCTGTTTTTT. This encodes CASSFTEGTGELFF.

Comments on this clonotype: A read error may be the cause here, since a much bigger clone is one base away. The chain joins TRBV12-3 or TRBV12-4 to TRBJ2-5; the D call may be TRBD1 or TRBD2 (5 bases each). CDR3 length: 17 amino acids. The CDR3: CASSLSRTPGRTETQCF. DNA of the CDR3: TGTGCCAGCAGCTTAAGTCGGACTCCGGGGCGCACAGAGACCCAGTGCTTC.

The chain has TRBV7-9 and TRBJ1-4; TRBD1 agrees at 8 bases. The germline V gene encodes CDR1 SEHNR and CDR2 FQNEAQ (reference sequence). The ends lost 1 base at V and 0 bases at J; junction bases unmatched: 7. The CDR3 consists of 18 residues. The CDR3 is CASSLGDRPAATNEKLFF. CDR3 nucleotide sequence: TGTGCCAGCAGCTTAGGGGACAGGCCTGCCGCAACTAATGAAAAACTGTTTTTT.

This clonotype was seen at least ten times. The genes are TRBV28 and TRBJ1-2, with D perhaps TRBD1 (5 bases). The CDR3 has 14 residues. CDR1 and CDR2 from the germline V gene are MDHEN and SYDVKM. Trimming shortened V by 3 bases and J by 4 bases, and 12 bases separated the two germline ends. For the CDR3, the DNA is TGTGCCAGCAGTTTTCTTGATGGGGGCTATGGCTACACCTTC. Its protein product is CASSFLDGGYGYTF.

This clonotype was recorded a few times. This rearrangement joins TRBV6-1 to TRBJ2-2, with 10 nucleotides matching TRBD1. The germline V gene encodes CDR1 MNHNS and CDR2 SASEGT. Losses at the gene ends were 10 bases for V and 4 bases for J; bases not matched to a gene: 9. The CDR3 covers 15 residues. This CDR3 reads CATVRQGAGTGELFF. For the CDR3, the DNA is TGTGCCACGGTACGACAGGGGGCCGGCACCGGGGAGCTGTTTTTT.

This clonotype was counted at least ten times. The rearrangement joins TRBV20-1 to TRBJ2-7; 8 bases line up with TRBD2. The CDR3 has 17 residues. The germline CDR1 and CDR2 sequences are DFQATT and SNEGSKA (reference sequence). V shed 0 bases, J shed 6 bases, and the junction held 16 bases outside the gene matches. The chain's CDR3 is CSARDLGGGRVRTEQYF. Here the CDR3 DNA reads TGCAGTGCTAGAGATCTCGGGGGGGGCAGGGTAAGAACCGAGCAGTACTTC.

Many counts were recorded for this clonotype. The rearrangement links TRBV16 to TRBJ2-7, with 12 bases fitting TRBD1. Germline V lookup: CDR1 KGHSY, CDR2 FQNENV. The trim removed 0 bases at V and 6 bases at J, leaving 6 bases unmatched. This CDR3 contains 16 residues. The CDR3 region is CASSQSSGTGGFEQYF. CDR3 sequence (DNA): TGTGCCAGCAGCCAATCTAGTGGGACAGGGGGCTTCGAGCAGTACTTC.

This clonotype was detected many times. V is TRBV28 and J is TRBJ2-3; 10 nucleotides align to TRBD2. The CDR3 length is 16 residues. The V gene end was trimmed by 2 bases and the J gene end by 4 bases; junction bases not matched to a gene: 6. Germline CDR1 and CDR2: MDHEN and SYDVKM. As DNA, the CDR3 is TGTGCCAGCAGTTTAGGCCCTAGCGGGAGTTCAGATACGCAGTATTTT. This gives the protein CASSLGPSGSSDTQYF.

This clonotype occurred many times. This sequence joins TRBV10-1 and TRBJ1-1; D gene uncertain. The length of the CDR3 is 14 residues. In germline, CDR1 is WNHNN, CDR2 SYGVQD (reference sequence). Trimming removed 3 bases from V and 0 bases from J, with 8 bases in between. DNA of the CDR3: TGCGCCAGCAGTGAAGGCGGCCTGAACACTGAAGCTTTCTTT. Its translation is CASSEGGLNTEAFF.

This clonotype was seen many times. The chain uses TRBV29-1 and TRBJ2-3; 8 nucleotides agree with TRBD2. The ends lost 4 bases at V and 3 bases at J; junction bases unmatched: 3. CDR1 SQVTM and CDR2 ANQGSEA come from the germline V gene. The CDR3 covers 13 residues. CDR3: CSVGASGTDTQYF. DNA for the CDR3: TGCAGCGTTGGGGCTAGCGGGACAGATACGCAGTATTTT.

This clonotype has at least ten counts. The rearrangement joins TRBV6-1 to TRBJ2-7, with 7 nucleotides matching TRBD2. CDR3 length equals 15 residues. Losses at the gene ends were 5 bases for V and 2 bases for J; bases not matched to a gene: 9. Germline CDR1 and CDR2: MNHNS and SASEGT. The DNA of the CDR3 is TGTGCCAGCAGTCGAGGCTCAGGGAGGGCCTACGAGCAGTACTTC. Translation gives CASSRGSGRAYEQYF.